These 18 T cell receptor beta chains came from one sample sequenced in a study of beta chain features in type 1 diabetes. The study reverse transcribed the entire isolated RNA, so it sequenced expressed TCRB transcripts. Profiled with immunoSEQ multiplex PCR; TCRdb holds only in-frame clones, not every one. Found here are roughly 330,000 clones, about 11% of them singletons; the top ten hold 0.015%. Sequenced material: naive CD4+ T cells from blood. The source is a woman under 40 in good health.

This clone came up a few times. V and J are TRBV28 and TRBJ2-1; tentative D call: TRBD2 (6 bases). Germline CDR1 reads MDHEN; CDR2 reads SYDVKM. This CDR3 spans 13 amino acids. With 4 bases removed from V and 12 bases from J, the gap between germline ends came to 16 bases. In DNA form, the CDR3 reads TGTGCCAGCAGTTCGGAGATGTCTAGCGTGCAGTTCTTC. Residues: CASSSEMSSVQFF. The entire variable domain, with the rest obtained from reference TRBV28 and TRBJ2-1, is as follows: DVKVTQSSRYLVKRTGEKVFLECVQDMDHENMFWYRQDPGLGLRLIYFSYDVKMKEKGDIPEGYSVSREKKERFSLILESASTNQTSMYLCASSSEMSSVQFFGPGTRLTVL.

The rearrangement uses TRBV7-2 and TRBJ2-5; 7 bases fit TRBD2. Looked up from germline, CDR1 is SGHTA and CDR2 is FQGNSA. The length of the CDR3 is 16 residues. V shed 1 base and J 5 bases; nucleotides not matched to a gene: 10. CDR3 region: CASSLDPASGGETQYF. The CDR3 nucleotides are TGTGCCAGCAGCTTAGATCCGGCTAGCGGCGGGGAGACCCAGTACTTC.

The gene calls are TRBV4-2 and TRBJ2-7; 10 nucleotides line up with TRBD2. The CDR3 loop spans 15 amino acids. From germline, CDR1 is LGHNA and CDR2 YNFKEQ. The ends lost 1 base at V and 2 bases at J; junction bases unmatched: 2. CDR3 sequence (DNA): TGTGCCAGCAGCCAAGCTAGCGGGAGTGCCTACGAGCAGTACTTC. The encoded protein is CASSQASGSAYEQYF.

This clone was detected a few times. In DNA, the CDR3 is TGTGCCGGGATGACGGGAAATGCGAACACCGGGGAGCTGTTTTTT. Residues: CAGMTGNANTGELFF. The J gene is TRBJ2-2, the V gene TRBV7-9; possibly TRBD2 for D (5 bases). Germline V gene lookup returns CDR1 SEHNR and CDR2 FQNEAQ (reference sequence). V lost 11 bases and J lost 0, with 16 bases in between. The CDR3 sequence is 15 residues long.

This rearrangement joins TRBV6-1 to TRBJ2-1; D possibly corresponds to TRBD1 (6 bases). CDR1 and CDR2 from the germline V gene are MNHNS and SASEGT. V was clipped by 6 bases and J by 0 bases, with 12 bases between them. The CDR3 has 15 amino acids. The CDR3: CASSKGQHSYNEQFF. In DNA form, the CDR3 reads TGTGCCAGCAGCAAGGGACAACACTCCTACAATGAGCAGTTCTTC.

This clone was seen only a few times. The chain carries TRBV9 and TRBJ2-1, with TRBD2 matching over 10 bases. CDR1 is SGDLS, CDR2 YYNGEE, per germline. J was trimmed by 3 bases and V by 4 bases; bases with no gene match: 4. The CDR3 spans 15 residues. DNA for the CDR3: TGTGCCAGCAGCACAACTAGCGGGGTCTACAATGAGCAGTTCTTC. Amino acids: CASSTTSGVYNEQFF.

This clone was detected a few times. The chain joins TRBV7-3 to TRBJ2-1, with a tentative D call TRBD1 (6 bases). The CDR3 totals 13 residues. The V gene lost 5 bases and the J gene lost 4 bases, with 9 bases spanning the gap. Germline assignment: CDR1 SGHTA and CDR2 FQGTGA. CDR3 residues: CASSAGQYNEQFF. CDR3 nucleotides: TGTGCCAGCAGCGCCGGACAGTACAATGAGCAGTTCTTC.

This clone was observed once. J is TRBJ1-1 and V is TRBV5-8; D not resolved. There are 13 residues in the CDR3. Trimming shortened V by 2 bases and J by 0 bases, and 5 bases separated the two germline ends. Germline lookup yields CDR1 SGHTS and CDR2 YDEGEE. This CDR3 reads CASSFLLNTEAFF. CDR3 sequence (DNA): TGTGCCAGCAGCTTTCTACTGAACACTGAAGCTTTCTTT.

The V and J genes are TRBV18 and TRBJ2-2; TRBD1 is a possible D gene (6 bases). Germline CDR1 reads KGHSH; CDR2 reads LQKENI. V was trimmed by 5 bases and J by 5 bases, leaving 18 bases between them. This CDR3 is built from 16 residues. This chain's CDR3 is CASSLRQEVPTGELFF. The CDR3 DNA is TGTGCCAGCTCATTGCGACAGGAGGTCCCTACCGGGGAGCTGTTTTTT.

The J gene is TRBJ2-5, the V gene TRBV30; D uncertain. The CDR3 is 13 amino acids. V was shortened by 0 bases and J by 2 bases, with 7 bases between the two germline ends. Germline CDR1 reads GTSNPN; CDR2 reads SVGIG (reference sequence). In nucleotides, the CDR3 is TGTGCCTGGAGTGTCAACATTCAAGAGACCCAGTACTTC. Protein product: CAWSVNIQETQYF.

In its sample, this clone was seen a few times. This chain connects TRBV30 to TRBJ2-1; TRBD1 aligns across 11 bases. The CDR3 has 15 residues. Germline V gene lookup returns CDR1 GTSNPN and CDR2 SVGIG (reference sequence). J was trimmed by 2 bases and V by 0 bases; bases with no gene match: 0. CDR3 DNA sequence: TGTGCCTGGAGTGTGGGACAGGGGGCCTACAATGAGCAGTTCTTC. It translates to CAWSVGQGAYNEQFF.

This chain links TRBV6-6 with TRBJ1-1; no clear D gene. The CDR3 spans 13 residues. Germline loops: CDR1 MNHNY, CDR2 SVGAGI (reference sequence). V was trimmed by 6 bases and J by 5 bases, leaving 13 bases between them. The CDR3 DNA sequence: TGTGCCAGCAGCCACGACGGGAGAACTGAAGCTTTCTTT. This codes for CASSHDGRTEAFF.

This clone was observed a handful of times. The chain employs TRBV29-1 and TRBJ2-5; tentative D call: TRBD1 (6 bases). The J call could be wrong; TRBJ2-7 is a better fit for the DNA end. Germline V gene lookup returns CDR1 SQVTM and CDR2 ANQGSEA. The CDR3 loop spans 13 amino acids. CDR3: CSVDLRGSDEQYF. DNA of the CDR3: TGCAGCGTTGATTTAAGGGGGAGCGACGAGCAGTACTTC.

The J gene is TRBJ2-5, the V gene TRBV5-4; 11 bases fit TRBD2. V lost 2 bases and J lost 2; bases outside the gene matches: 8. This CDR3 has 17 amino acids. From germline, CDR1 is SGHNT and CDR2 YYREEE (reference sequence). In DNA form, the CDR3 reads TGTGCCAGCAGCTTAGGACTAGCGGGTGTTGGTCAAGAGACCCAGTACTTC. It codes for CASSLGLAGVGQETQYF.

CDR3: CASSSEGQGSAGANVLTF. The CDR3 DNA reads as TGTGCCAGCAGCTCGGAGGGACAGGGGAGCGCGGGGGCCAACGTCCTGACTTTC. This sequence joins TRBV11-3 and TRBJ2-6; 10 positions match TRBD1. The germline V gene encodes CDR1 SGHNT and CDR2 YENEEA. Trimming took 4 bases from V and 4 from J; bases not matched to a gene: 10. CDR3 length: 18 amino acids.

V usage is TRBV28 and J usage is TRBJ2-7; D call uncertain. Germline V gives CDR1 MDHEN, CDR2 SYDVKM. Trimming took off 3 bases at V and 6 bases at J, with 6 bases between the two ends. The CDR3 totals 11 residues. DNA for the CDR3: TGTGCCAGCAGTTTTTGGGCCGAGCAGTACTTC. It encodes CASSFWAEQYF. The whole variable domain, filled in from reference TRBV28 and TRBJ2-7, reads DVKVTQSSRYLVKRTGEKVFLECVQDMDHENMFWYRQDPGLGLRLIYFSYDVKMKEKGDIPEGYSVSREKKERFSLILESASTNQTSMYLCASSFWAEQYFGPGTRLTVT.

This chain links TRBV28 with TRBJ1-3; the match to TRBD1 covers 8 bases. With V trimmed by 7 bases and J by 2 bases, 7 bases remained unmatched. CDR1 is MDHEN, CDR2 SYDVKM, per germline. This CDR3 is built from 15 residues. The CDR3 protein is CASTVRGPTGNTIYF. The CDR3 coding sequence is TGTGCCAGCACCGTCAGGGGGCCCACTGGAAACACCATATATTTT.

The chain links TRBV29-1 to TRBJ2-2; 10 positions match TRBD2. The CDR3 contains 15 residues. Germline V gene lookup returns CDR1 SQVTM and CDR2 ANQGSEA. The V and J ends lost 3 bases and 4 bases, in that order; junction bases with no gene match: 5. CDR3 bases: TGCAGCGTTGATAAAGCGGGAGGGGTCACCGGGGAGCTGTTTTTT. Encoded protein: CSVDKAGGVTGELFF.